Below, 22 T cell receptor beta chains from the same sample are listed, as sequenced in a study of cytomegalovirus exposure and HLA in healthy donors. Primers: 60 Vbeta forward and 13 Jbeta reverse. Only in-frame clones appear in the TCRdb table, and some are missing; sequencing was by immunoSEQ multiplex PCR. Of approximately 90,000 clones listed, 76% are singletons. Source material: PBMCs. The receptors were gathered from a male donor in good health and CMV-seronegative.

The chain is built from TRBV30 and TRBJ2-7; TRBD2 might be the D (5 bases). Germline V gene sequence: CDR1 GTSNPN, CDR2 SVGIG (reference sequence). With 3 bases removed from V and 1 base from J, the gap between germline ends came to 7 bases. The CDR3 covers 12 residues. The CDR3, as DNA: TGTGCCTGGAGCCGGGGATCCTACGAGCAGTACTTC. Translation gives CAWSRGSYEQYF.

The sample holds a few counts of this clone. The DNA for the CDR3 is TGTGCCAGCAGCCCACAGGGGGCAGATACGCAGTATTTT. Translation: CASSPQGADTQYF. The rearrangement uses TRBV7-9 and TRBJ2-3, with TRBD1 matching over 8 bases. The CDR3 is 13 amino acids. The V gene end was trimmed by 5 bases and the J gene end by 4 bases; junction bases not matched to a gene: 2. CDR1 and CDR2 from the germline V gene are SEHNR and FQNEAQ (reference sequence).

V usage is TRBV18 and J usage is TRBJ2-1; TRBD2 aligns across 8 bases. In germline, CDR1 is KGHSH, CDR2 LQKENI. The CDR3 spans 16 residues. Unmatched junction bases numbered 4, after V lost 3 bases and J lost 0 bases. CDR3 DNA: TGTGCCAGCTCACCGGCACTAGCGGACTCCTACAATGAGCAGTTCTTC. Protein: CASSPALADSYNEQFF.

This clone was seen more than once but under ten times. The chain recombines TRBV6-1 with TRBJ2-3, with a weak D call TRBD1 (5 bases). V lost 6 bases, J lost 7 bases, and 14 bases lay in between. Germline V gene sequence: CDR1 MNHNS, CDR2 SASEGT. The CDR3 runs to 13 residues. CDR3 DNA: TGTGCCAGCAGGGACCAAGCAGGGTATACGCAGTATTTT. The encoded protein is CASRDQAGYTQYF.

Regarding this clone: One junction end does not reproduce the germline sequence, and a read error may be involved. The V call is TRBV27, the J call TRBJ2-3; 7 positions agree with TRBD1. CDR1 and CDR2 from the germline V gene are MNHEY and SMNVEV (reference sequence). This CDR3 region has 16 residues. The DNA of the CDR3 is TGTGCCAGCAGTCTATCCCGGGACAGAGCAACAGATACGCAGTATTTT. Its translation is CASSLSRDRATDTQYF.

This chain uses TRBV28 with TRBJ1-6; the D is unclear. V lost 5 bases, J lost 2 bases, and 10 bases lay in between. The CDR3 loop spans 15 amino acids. Germline V CDR1 and CDR2: MDHEN, SYDVKM. The CDR3 reads CASSVPGPYNSPLHF. DNA for the CDR3: TGTGCCAGCAGTGTTCCGGGTCCCTATAATTCACCCCTCCACTTT.

In regard to this clone: Compared with germline, one end of the junction differs, possibly owing to a read error. The genes are TRBV7-9 and TRBJ1-2; weak D call: TRBD1 (5 bases). In germline, CDR1 is SEHNR, CDR2 FQNEAQ (reference sequence). There are 12 residues in the CDR3. In DNA form, the CDR3 reads TGTTCCAGCACCCTAACAGGTCTTGGCTACACCTTC. It codes for CSSTLTGLGYTF.

The CDR3 region is CASTGTASYEQYF. DNA for the CDR3: TGTGCCAGCACTGGGACAGCATCCTACGAGCAGTACTTC. V usage is TRBV28 and J usage is TRBJ2-7; 7 bases match TRBD1. The CDR3 runs 13 residues. The ends lost 7 bases at V and 1 base at J; junction bases unmatched: 4. CDR1 and CDR2 (germline): MDHEN, SYDVKM.

This chain links TRBV12-5 with TRBJ1-5, with a weak D call TRBD1 (5 bases). Trimming took off 7 bases at V and 3 bases at J, with 13 bases between the two ends. The CDR3 covers 14 residues. CDR1 and CDR2 from the germline V gene are LGHNT and FRNRAP. Here the CDR3 reads CASASTGDNQPQHF. In nucleotides, the CDR3 is TGTGCTAGTGCCTCCACAGGAGACAATCAGCCCCAGCATTTT. The variable domain in full, completed from reference TRBV12-5 and TRBJ1-5, reads DARVTQTPRHKVTEMGQEVTMRCQPILGHNTVFWYRQTMMQGLELLAYFRNRAPLDDSGMPKDRFSAEMPDATLATLKIQPSEPRDSAVYFCASASTGDNQPQHFGDGTRLSIL.

The chain is built from TRBV7-6 and TRBJ2-3; 7 bases match TRBD2. Germline values: CDR1 SGHVS, CDR2 FNYEAQ. CDR3 size: 16 residues. Trimming at V came to 1 base and at J to 0 bases, leaving 4 bases not matched to a gene. The CDR3 region is CASSLVSGDSTDTQYF. CDR3 coding DNA: TGTGCCAGCAGCTTAGTCAGCGGGGATAGCACAGATACGCAGTATTTT.

The rearrangement uses TRBV2 and TRBJ1-1; D may be TRBD1 (5 bases). The CDR3 extends over 14 amino acids. Germline CDR1 is SNHLY and CDR2 is FYNNEI. The V and J ends lost 10 bases and 5 bases respectively, with 20 bases between them. This chain's CDR3 is CATGSGTGGTEAFF. The CDR3 coding sequence is TGTGCCACCGGATCAGGGACTGGCGGGACTGAAGCTTTCTTT.

V is TRBV28 and J is TRBJ2-7, with 7 bases fitting TRBD1. Unmatched junction bases numbered 6, after V lost 6 bases and J lost 4 bases. CDR1 and CDR2 (germline): MDHEN, SYDVKM. There are 13 residues in the CDR3. CDR3 in DNA: TGTGCCAGCAGGGGACAGATAACGTACGAGCAGTACTTC. This translates into CASRGQITYEQYF.

V gene TRBV4-3 combines with J gene TRBJ1-1, with TRBD1 matching 7 bases. J gave up 3 bases and V 6 bases, and 10 bases lay outside the gene matches. From germline, CDR1 is LGHNA and CDR2 YSLEER. The CDR3 spans 15 residues. The CDR3: CASSNRGLGDTEAFF. The CDR3, as DNA: TGCGCCAGCAGTAACAGGGGTTTAGGGGACACTGAAGCTTTCTTT.

The chain joins TRBV11-3 to TRBJ2-1; 11 nucleotides agree with TRBD2. Trimming removed 4 bases from V and 2 bases from J; junction bases left unmatched: 7. Germline V CDR1 and CDR2: SGHNT, YENEEA. This CDR3 region has 17 residues. The CDR3 loop is CASSSPTSGTPYNEQFF. The CDR3 DNA sequence: TGTGCCAGCAGCTCCCCGACTAGCGGGACCCCCTACAATGAGCAGTTCTTC.

The chain has TRBV18 and TRBJ2-7, with 7 bases matching TRBD1. Germline V lookup: CDR1 KGHSH, CDR2 LQKENI. Trimming took 2 bases from V and 2 from J; bases not matched to a gene: 6. The length of the CDR3 is 15 residues. The CDR3 is CASSPIPTGAYEQYF. The DNA of the CDR3 is TGTGCCAGCTCACCAATTCCAACAGGGGCCTACGAGCAGTACTTC.

Worth noting for this clone: Germline is not matched at one junction end, which may reflect a read error. This chain links TRBV7-9 with TRBJ2-1; D gene ambiguous. Germline loops: CDR1 SEHNR, CDR2 FQNEAQ (reference sequence). The length of the CDR3 is 12 residues. CDR3 region: CTSSPRVNEQFF. The CDR3 bases are TGTACCAGCAGCCCCCGGGTAAATGAGCAGTTCTTC. Full variable domain (rest looked up from reference TRBV7-9 and TRBJ2-1): DTGVSQNPRHKITKRGQNVTFRCDPISEHNRLYWYRQTLGQGPEFLTYFQNEAQLEKSRLLSDRFSAERPKGSFSTLEIQRTEQGDSAMYLCTSSPRVNEQFFGPGTRLTVL.

CDR3 in DNA: TGTGCCAGCGGGCCTTCGAACACCGGGGAGCTGTTTTTT. Encoded protein: CASGPSNTGELFF. This chain connects TRBV14 to TRBJ2-2; no firm D call. Trimming pared 8 bases from V and 0 bases from J, leaving 7 bases between. CDR1 is SGHDN and CDR2 is FVKESK in the germline V gene. CDR3 length equals 13 residues. The whole variable domain, filled in from reference TRBV14 and TRBJ2-2, reads EAGVTQFPSHSVIEKGQTVTLRCDPISGHDNLYWYRRVMGKEIKFLLHFVKESKQDESGMPNNRFLAERTGGTYSTLKVQPAELEDSGVYFCASGPSNTGELFFGEGSRLTVL.

This chain uses TRBV12-5 with TRBJ1-2; 7 bases map to TRBD1. Trimming at V came to 2 bases and at J to 4 bases, leaving 7 bases not matched to a gene. The CDR3 is 15 amino acids. Germline lookup yields CDR1 LGHNT and CDR2 FRNRAP. The CDR3 DNA sequence: TGTGCTAGTGGTTTGATGACAGGGCGGGTCTATGGCTACACCTTC. Its protein is CASGLMTGRVYGYTF.

The chain links TRBV9 to TRBJ2-5; 11 positions agree with TRBD2. V shed 3 bases, J shed 5 bases, and the junction held 6 bases outside the gene matches. Germline CDR1 and CDR2: SGDLS and YYNGEE. This CDR3 has 15 amino acids. CDR3 coding DNA: TGTGCCAGCAGCGCGTTACTAGCGGGAGCTGAGACCCAGTACTTC. Its translation: CASSALLAGAETQYF.

This sequence joins TRBV2 and TRBJ1-1; 10 bases are a match to TRBD1. This CDR3 contains 14 residues. Germline V gene sequence: CDR1 SNHLY, CDR2 FYNNEI. The junction had 5 bases not matched to a gene; V was cut back by 6 bases and J by 4 bases. The CDR3 nucleotides read TGTGCCAGCAGCCGGGACAGGGGAGGCACTGAAGCTTTCTTT. This codes for CASSRDRGGTEAFF.

The chain carries TRBV7-9 and TRBJ1-2; 8 bases map to TRBD1. This CDR3 is 15 amino acids long. V was clipped by 5 bases and J by 2 bases; unmatched bases: 7. CDR1 is SEHNR, CDR2 FQNEAQ, per germline (reference sequence). The CDR3 loop is CASSPKTGENYGYTF. CDR3 DNA: TGTGCCAGCAGCCCTAAGACAGGGGAAAACTATGGCTACACCTTC.

The V gene is TRBV15, the J gene TRBJ1-2; maybe TRBD1 (6 bases). The germline V and J ends were trimmed by 0 bases and 2 bases, with 7 bases remaining between them. This CDR3 contains 14 residues. Per the germline V gene, CDR1 is LNHNV and CDR2 is YYDKDF (reference sequence). Here the CDR3 DNA reads TGTGCCACCAGCAGAGACACAGGGAACTATGGCTACACCTTC. It is translated as CATSRDTGNYGYTF.